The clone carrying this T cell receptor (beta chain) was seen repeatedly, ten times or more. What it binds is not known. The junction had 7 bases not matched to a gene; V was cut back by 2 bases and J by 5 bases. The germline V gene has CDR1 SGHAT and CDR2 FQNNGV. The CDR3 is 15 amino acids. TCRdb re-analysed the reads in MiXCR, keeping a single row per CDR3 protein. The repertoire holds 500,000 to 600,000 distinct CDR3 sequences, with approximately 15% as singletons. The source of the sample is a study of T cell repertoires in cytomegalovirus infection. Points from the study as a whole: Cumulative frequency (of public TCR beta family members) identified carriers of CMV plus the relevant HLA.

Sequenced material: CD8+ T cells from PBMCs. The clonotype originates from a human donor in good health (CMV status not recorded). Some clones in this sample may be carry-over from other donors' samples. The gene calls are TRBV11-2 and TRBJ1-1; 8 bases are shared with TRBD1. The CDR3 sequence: CASSLTQGAATEAFF. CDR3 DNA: TGTGCCAGCAGCTTAACTCAGGGGGCTGCGACTGAAGCTTTCTTT.